The 24 T cell receptor beta chains given below trace back to one sample, sequenced in a study of T cell clonality in common variable immunodeficiency. Study-level points and caveats: In common variable immunodeficiency, TCR beta chains reportedly carried fewer deletions and N-nucleotide insertions.

Sequencing was performed with immunoSEQ multiplex PCR; in TCRdb, only in-frame clones are kept and a portion is missing. The sample contains around 30,000 clones, none of them singletons. The antigens these receptors bind are not known. Sequenced material: peripheral blood mononuclear cells. These receptors originate from a human donor with common variable immunodeficiency.

Regarding this clone: The read ends 3 residues before the CDR3 terminus; that terminus is restored from the germline J gene. The chain joins TRBV10-3 to TRBJ2-1, with 11 bases matching TRBD2. The CDR3 spans 16 residues. The V and J ends lost 5 bases and 2 bases, in that order; junction bases with no gene match: 5. Germline values: CDR1 ENHRY, CDR2 SYGVKD. The CDR3: CAISLAGGNTYNEQFF. The sequenced part of the CDR3 DNA is TGTGCCATCAGTCTAGCGGGAGGTAACACCTACAATGAG.

This clone was detected ten times or more. The missing CDR3 end, 3 residues past where the read stops, is filled in from the germline J gene. The V call is TRBV10-3, the J call TRBJ2-2, with 8 bases matching TRBD1. The V and J ends lost 4 bases and 3 bases, in that order; junction bases with no gene match: 7. In germline, CDR1 is ENHRY, CDR2 SYGVKD. The CDR3 length is 16 residues. CDR3 protein: CAISGYRGKDTGELFF. The CDR3 bases that were read are TGTGCCATCAGTGGCTACAGGGGGAAGGACACCGGGGAG.

This clone was seen at least ten times. The missing CDR3 end, 3 residues past where the read stops, is filled in from the germline J gene. The J gene is TRBJ1-5, the V gene TRBV5-1; TRBD1 aligns across 7 bases. Germline lookup yields CDR1 SGHRS and CDR2 YFSETQ. The V and J ends lost 5 bases and 4 bases, in that order; junction bases with no gene match: 9. This CDR3 region has 15 residues. The sequenced CDR3 bases are TGCGCCAGCAGTTTAGGGACAGTTGAAAATCAGCCC. Its translation: CASSLGTVENQP. The whole CDR3 protein is CASSLGTVENQPQHF.

The table lists this clone with many counts. Sequencing ends 3 residues short of the CDR3 end; the germline J gene provides the rest. The chain recombines TRBV19 with TRBJ2-3; D not resolved. CDR3 length equals 12 residues. V was clipped by 9 bases and J by 0 bases, with 7 bases between them. Germline values: CDR1 LNHDA, CDR2 SQIVND (reference sequence). The sequenced part of the CDR3 DNA is TGTGCCAGCTACGATAGCACAGATACG. Residues: CASYDSTDT. The CDR3 in its entirety is CASYDSTDTQYF.

This clone was found many times. The read finishes 3 residues shy of the CDR3 end, and the germline J gene is used to complete it. The chain recombines TRBV28 with TRBJ1-2; 7 bases are a match to TRBD1. This CDR3 has 15 residues. V was clipped by 7 bases and J by 4 bases; unmatched bases: 12. Germline CDR1 reads MDHEN; CDR2 reads SYDVKM. CDR3: CASNLLTGDSYGYTF. The sequenced part of the CDR3 DNA is TGTGCCAGCAACCTACTTACAGGGGATAGCTATGGC.

The sample holds many counts of this clone. From the germline J gene comes the end of the CDR3, since the read stops 3 residues before it. The chain has TRBV13 and TRBJ2-3, with D possibly being TRBD1 (6 bases). CDR3 length: 17 amino acids. V lost 5 bases and J 2 bases, leaving 20 bases between the germline ends. The germline gives CDR1 PRHDT, CDR2 FYEKMQ (reference sequence). The sequenced CDR3 bases are TGTGCCAGCAGCGGAGCGACCGGGACACCGTTCACAGATACG. Its translation is CASSGATGTPFTDT. The whole CDR3 protein is CASSGATGTPFTDTQYF.

This clone was counted a few times. The read stops 3 residues short of the end of the CDR3; the missing end is completed from the germline J gene. V usage is TRBV2 and J usage is TRBJ1-6, with D maybe TRBD1 (6 bases). The CDR3 is 15 amino acids. The germline gives CDR1 SNHLY, CDR2 FYNNEI. V gave up 4 bases and J gave up 7 bases, with 14 bases separating them. This CDR3 reads CASSGSRGYNSPLHF. CDR3 DNA, as far as it was read: TGTGCCAGCAGTGGCTCCAGGGGTTACAATTCACCC.

At least ten counts were recorded for this clone. The read ends 3 residues shy of where the CDR3 ends; the end is completed using the germline J gene. The rearrangement joins TRBV10-3 to TRBJ2-7; 7 bases match TRBD1. Germline V CDR1 and CDR2: ENHRY, SYGVKD. The CDR3 consists of 13 residues. V dropped 6 bases and J dropped 4; count of bases not matched to a gene: 6. The CDR3 spells CAISPGTEYEQYF. Incomplete CDR3 DNA: TGTGCCATCAGCCCCGGGACAGAGTACGAG.

This clone has just a few counts. The CDR3 end falls 3 residues outside the read, so it is completed with the germline J gene. The chain joins TRBV5-1 to TRBJ2-5; 14 nucleotides align to TRBD2. There are 16 residues in the CDR3. Trimming at V came to 4 bases and at J to 4 bases, leaving 6 bases not matched to a gene. Germline V gene sequence: CDR1 SGHRS, CDR2 YFSETQ. CDR3 protein: CASSTGLAGVVETQYF. The covered CDR3 bases are TGCGCCAGCAGCACGGGACTAGCGGGAGTGGTAGAGACC. Full variable domain (rest looked up from reference TRBV5-1 and TRBJ2-5): KAGVTQTPRYLIKTRGQQVTLSCSPISGHRSVSWYQQTPGQGLQFLFEYFSETQRNKGNFPGRFSGRQFSNSRSEMNVSTLELGDSALYLCASSTGLAGVVETQYFGPGTRLLVL.

As to this clone: Sequencing ends 3 residues short of the CDR3 end; the germline J gene provides the rest. The rearrangement links TRBV2 to TRBJ1-5; weak D call: TRBD1 (6 bases). Trimming left V 7 bases short and J 4 bases short, with 17 bases between. Per germline, CDR1 SNHLY and CDR2 FYNNEI. There are 15 residues in the CDR3. CDR3 protein: CASKSSDSWNQPQHF. Incomplete CDR3 DNA: TGTGCCAGCAAATCCTCGGACAGTTGGAATCAGCCC.

This clone was seen ten or more times. The CDR3 goes on 3 residues after the read ends, and that part is filled in from the germline J gene. The genes are TRBV7-6 and TRBJ1-1, with TRBD1 as a possible D gene (5 bases). Germline CDR1 is SGHVS and CDR2 is FNYEAQ. This CDR3 is 13 amino acids long. The CDR3: CASGADVNTEAFF. The CDR3 DNA, read in part, is TGTGCAAGCGGGGCGGACGTGAACACTGAA.

Remarks on this clone: The CDR3 extends 3 residues past the end of the read, so its final part is completed from the germline J gene. The chain uses TRBV19 and TRBJ1-5; D possibly corresponds to TRBD1 (6 bases). Germline loops: CDR1 LNHDA, CDR2 SQIVND (reference sequence). V gave up 4 bases and J gave up 0 bases, with 19 bases separating them. There are 18 residues in the CDR3. The covered CDR3 bases are TGTGCCAGTAGTACCATAACAGGGTCCGGCTATAGCAATCAGCCC. It yields the protein CASSTITGSGYSNQP. The whole CDR3 region reads CASSTITGSGYSNQPQHF.

This clone came up many times. The sequence runs out 3 residues before the end of the CDR3; the remainder is reconstructed from the germline J gene. V usage is TRBV2 and J usage is TRBJ2-3; TRBD2 is a possible D gene (5 bases). Germline CDR1 SNHLY, CDR2 FYNNEI. This CDR3 is built from 15 residues. V lost 9 bases and J lost 2, with 18 bases in between. The DNA read from the CDR3 is TGTGCCAGGGAGGCTAGCCTCCCTAACACAGATACG. Protein: CAREASLPNTDT. The full CDR3 protein is CAREASLPNTDTQYF. Combining the CDR3 with reference TRBV2 and TRBJ2-3 gives the whole variable domain EPEVTQTPSHQVTQMGQEVILRCVPISNHLYFYWYRQILGQKVEFLVSFYNNEISEKSEIFDDQFSVERPDGSNFTLKIRSTKLEDSAMYFCAREASLPNTDTQYFGPGTRLTVL.

Points on this clone: Read data end 3 residues before the CDR3 end; the end is taken from the germline J gene. V is TRBV30 and J is TRBJ2-7, with 16 bases lining up with TRBD2. The V and J ends lost 1 base and 3 bases, in that order; junction bases with no gene match: 6. This CDR3 has 17 amino acids. From germline, CDR1 is GTSNPN and CDR2 SVGIG (reference sequence). The CDR3 spells CAWSDPGTSGRDYEQYF. CDR3 bases read: TGTGCCTGGAGTGACCCCGGGACTAGCGGGAGGGACTACGAG.

This clone was observed a few times. The sequenced fragment ends 3 residues before the CDR3 boundary, so the rest is inferred from the germline J gene. The chain couples TRBV18 to TRBJ2-1; TRBD2 matches 7 bases. J was trimmed by 6 bases and V by 3 bases; bases with no gene match: 5. This CDR3 has 14 amino acids. The germline V gene has CDR1 KGHSH and CDR2 LQKENI. The CDR3 bases that were read are TGTGCCAGCTCACCGTCTAGCGGAGGCAATGAG. Translated, it gives CASSPSSGGNE. The whole CDR3 sequence is CASSPSSGGNEQFF.

To note about this clone: The sequenced fragment ends 3 residues before the CDR3 boundary, so the rest is inferred from the germline J gene. This chain joins TRBV7-9 and TRBJ2-5; D gene ambiguous. The V gene's germline CDR1 is SEHNR and CDR2 FQNEAQ (reference sequence). V was cut by 5 bases and J by 5 bases, with 18 bases left in between. The CDR3 has 15 residues. The CDR3 bases that were read are TGTGCCAGCAGCCACTCCATAGAGGCAGGCGAGACC. Protein product: CASSHSIEAGET. The whole CDR3 sequence reads CASSHSIEAGETQYF.

At least ten counts were recorded for this clone. The read ends 3 residues shy of where the CDR3 ends; the end is completed using the germline J gene. This chain uses TRBV2 with TRBJ1-2, with 7 bases that match TRBD1. The CDR3 sequence is 15 residues long. Germline V gives CDR1 SNHLY, CDR2 FYNNEI. J lost 2 bases, V lost 5 bases, and 8 bases had no gene match. The CDR3 sequence is CASSNQVTGNYGYTF. CDR3 bases read: TGTGCCAGCAGTAACCAAGTGACAGGGAACTATGGC.

This clone was counted only a few times. CDR3 sequence reads: CASSLEPSASYEQYF. The CDR3 bases that were read are TGCGCCAGCAGCTTGGAACCTAGCGCATCCTACGAG. The rearrangement uses TRBV5-1 and TRBJ2-7; D is possibly TRBD2 (6 bases). Read data end 3 residues before the CDR3 end; the end is taken from the germline J gene. CDR3 length: 15 residues. Trimming cost V 0 bases and J 1 base, with 11 bases left between them. Germline V lookup: CDR1 SGHRS, CDR2 YFSETQ. The full variable domain, with the rest looked up from reference TRBV5-1 and TRBJ2-7, is KAGVTQTPRYLIKTRGQQVTLSCSPISGHRSVSWYQQTPGQGLQFLFEYFSETQRNKGNFPGRFSGRQFSNSRSEMNVSTLELGDSALYLCASSLEPSASYEQYFGPGTRLTVT.

Concerning this clone itself: The sequence runs out 3 residues before the end of the CDR3; the remainder is reconstructed from the germline J gene. The rearrangement joins TRBV2 to TRBJ2-5, with D perhaps matching TRBD1 (6 bases). This CDR3 comprises 14 residues. The V end was cut by 6 bases, the J end by 2 bases, with 13 bases between. Germline V gene data show CDR1 as SNHLY and CDR2 as FYNNEI. CDR3 DNA, as far as it was read: TGTGCCAGCAGGAGGGGGACGGAACAAGAGACC. It specifies CASRRGTEQET. The full CDR3 reads CASRRGTEQETQYF.

As for this clone: Sequencing ends 3 residues short of the CDR3 end; the germline J gene provides the rest. The chain recombines TRBV20-1 with TRBJ2-7; possibly TRBD2 for D (6 bases). Germline lookup yields CDR1 DFQATT and CDR2 SNEGSKA (reference sequence). The CDR3 length is 14 residues. V lost 0 bases to trimming and J lost 4 bases, with 13 bases between them. CDR3 DNA, as far as it was read: TGCAGTGCTAGAGATCTGGAGGGGCTTTACGAG. Translated: CSARDLEGLYE. The full CDR3 protein is CSARDLEGLYEQYF.

This clone was observed at least ten times. The read ends 3 residues shy of where the CDR3 ends; the end is completed using the germline J gene. The gene calls are TRBV18 and TRBJ1-1; D might be TRBD1 (5 bases). Germline CDR1 and CDR2: KGHSH and LQKENI. The CDR3 runs 15 residues. The V gene lost 3 bases and the J gene lost 0 bases, with 11 bases spanning the gap. The CDR3 protein is CASSPEQDMNTEAFF. The CDR3 DNA, read in part, is TGTGCCAGCTCACCGGAACAGGATATGAACACTGAA.

This clone was seen only a few times. The sequenced part of the CDR3 DNA is TGTGCCAGCAGCTTATATTACTCGCACCAAGAGACC. Residues: CASSLYYSHQET. The whole CDR3 reads CASSLYYSHQETQYF. This chain connects TRBV7-6 to TRBJ2-5, with D hard to call. The read comes to an end 3 residues before the CDR3 does, leaving the germline J gene to fill in the end. V was cut by 2 bases and J by 0 bases, with 10 bases left in between. The CDR3 sequence is 15 residues long. Germline CDR1 and CDR2: SGHVS and FNYEAQ. The full variable domain, in which reference TRBV7-6 and TRBJ2-5 provide the parts outside the CDR3, is GAGVSQSPRYKVTKRGQDVALRCDPISGHVSLYWYRQALGQGPEFLTYFNYEAQQDKSGLPNDRFSAERPEGSISTLTIQRTEQRDSAMYRCASSLYYSHQETQYFGPGTRLLVL.

This clone was picked up many times. The read comes to an end 3 residues before the CDR3 does, leaving the germline J gene to fill in the end. This chain uses TRBV14 with TRBJ2-7, with 9 bases identical to TRBD1. V was clipped by 0 bases and J by 5 bases; unmatched bases: 14. The CDR3 consists of 18 residues. Germline V lookup: CDR1 SGHDN, CDR2 FVKESK. The CDR3 DNA, read in part, is TGTGCCAGCAGCCAAGAGTTCATTTCTGGGACAGGGTGGGACGAG. This codes for CASSQEFISGTGWDE. In full, the CDR3 reads CASSQEFISGTGWDEQYF.

This clone has a count of ten or more. The CDR3 goes on 3 residues after the read ends, and that part is filled in from the germline J gene. The chain combines TRBV19 with TRBJ2-2; 10 bases match TRBD2. The CDR3 is 13 amino acids. Germline V gene data show CDR1 as LNHDA and CDR2 as SQIVND (reference sequence). Losses at the gene ends were 5 bases for V and 8 bases for J; bases not matched to a gene: 2. The CDR3 is CASSLGLAGELFF. The sequenced CDR3 bases are TGTGCCAGTAGTTTGGGACTAGCGGGGGAG.